Included here is one T cell receptor beta chain sequence, with context. Enrollees, roughly 18 to 95 years old, lived in some 24 US areas. Original data processing: Estimates of nucleated cell counts were drawn from the amplification of reference gene primers. The data were produced by immunoSEQ multiplex PCR, yet TCRdb's version contains in-frame clones alone and is incomplete. For V, J and clone size, that table is used; D and trimming come from the DNA. This sample has 150,000 to 200,000 clones, with roughly 90% found just once. The V end lost 0 bases, the J end lost 2 bases, and 16 bases lay between the germline ends. The CDR3 is 17 amino acids. Germline CDR1 is SGHRS and CDR2 is YFSETQ. This record belongs to a study of blood T cell repertoires in COVID-19.

This sequence joins TRBV5-1 and TRBJ2-3, with a tentative D call TRBD1 (5 bases). The sequencing sample was made of PBMCs or T cells enriched from blood (not recorded which). The TCR originated in a young woman who had recovered from COVID-19. CDR3 DNA: TGCGCCAGCAGCTTGGAGATACGGGCAGGGAACACAGATACGCAGTATTTT. It translates to CASSLEIRAGNTDTQYF.